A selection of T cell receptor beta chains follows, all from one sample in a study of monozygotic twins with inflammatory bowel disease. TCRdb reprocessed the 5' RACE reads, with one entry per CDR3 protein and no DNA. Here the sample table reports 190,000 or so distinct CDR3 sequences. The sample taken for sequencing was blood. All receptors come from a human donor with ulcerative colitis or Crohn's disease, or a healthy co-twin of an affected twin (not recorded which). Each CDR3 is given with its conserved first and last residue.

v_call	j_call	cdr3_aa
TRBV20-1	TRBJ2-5	CSAPVAGAQYF
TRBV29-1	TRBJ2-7	CSVARDRRDYEQYF
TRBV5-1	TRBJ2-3	CASSLTSGGPVNTDTQYF
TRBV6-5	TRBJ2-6	CASSFSRTLSGANVLTF
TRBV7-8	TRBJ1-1	CASSLRGQGMSTEAFF
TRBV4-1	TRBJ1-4	CASSQVLSPEGKLFF
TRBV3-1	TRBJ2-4	CASSQGLAGGWYF
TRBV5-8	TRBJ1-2	CASSHDPSSNYGYTF
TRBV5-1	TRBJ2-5	CASSLGRSEETQYF
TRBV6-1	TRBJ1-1	CASSPRGALGNTEAFF
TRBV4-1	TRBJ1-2	CASSPGQGAFYGYTF
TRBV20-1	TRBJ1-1	CSASFIMNTEAFF
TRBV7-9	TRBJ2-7	CASRPQGPYEQYF
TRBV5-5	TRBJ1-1	CASSSQTLNTEAFF
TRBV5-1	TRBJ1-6	CASRQGQGGYNSPLHF
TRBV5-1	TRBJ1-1	CASGTGGAETEAFF
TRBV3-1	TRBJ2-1	CASSQGPGQGISRSYNEQFF
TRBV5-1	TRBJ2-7	CASTLSTGGIDEQYF
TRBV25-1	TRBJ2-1	CASSYGLGGADEQFF
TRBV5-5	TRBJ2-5	CASSVGQPMGETQYF
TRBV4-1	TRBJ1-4	CATQRVTGRNEKLFF
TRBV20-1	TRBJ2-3	CSASASGGTYTDTQYF
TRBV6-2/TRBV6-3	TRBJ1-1	CASGLNPDTEAFF
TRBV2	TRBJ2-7	CASSSPLDTAGEQYF
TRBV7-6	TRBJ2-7	CASSPRQDVLPMDF
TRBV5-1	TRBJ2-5	CASSVTGSGGETQYF
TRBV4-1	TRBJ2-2	CASSRDRQGELFF
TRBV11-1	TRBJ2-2	CASSPRQRTGELFF
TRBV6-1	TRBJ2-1	CASSEATPRGYSF
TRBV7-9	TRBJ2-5	CASSPSWGQETQYF
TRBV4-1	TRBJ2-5	CASSHSDQETQYF
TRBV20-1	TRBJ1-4	CSARVGINEKLFF
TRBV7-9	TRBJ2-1	CASRLRDDNEQFF